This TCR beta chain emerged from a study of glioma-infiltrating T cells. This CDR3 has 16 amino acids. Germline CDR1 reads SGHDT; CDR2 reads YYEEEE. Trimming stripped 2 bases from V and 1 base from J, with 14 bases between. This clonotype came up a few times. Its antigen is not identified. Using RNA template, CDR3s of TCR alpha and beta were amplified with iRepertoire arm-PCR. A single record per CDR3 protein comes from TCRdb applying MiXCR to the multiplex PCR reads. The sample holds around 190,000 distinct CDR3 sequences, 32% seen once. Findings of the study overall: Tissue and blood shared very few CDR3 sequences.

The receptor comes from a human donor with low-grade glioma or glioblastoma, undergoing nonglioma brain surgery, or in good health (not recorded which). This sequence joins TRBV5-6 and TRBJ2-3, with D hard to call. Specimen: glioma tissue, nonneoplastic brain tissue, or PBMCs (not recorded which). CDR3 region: CASSLSSPWGTDTQYF. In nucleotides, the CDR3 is TGTGCCAGCAGCTTATCGTCCCCCTGGGGCACAGATACGCAGTATTTT. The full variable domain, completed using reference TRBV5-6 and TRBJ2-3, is DAGVTQSPTHLIKTRGQQVTLRCSPKSGHDTVSWYQQALGQGPQFIFQYYEEEERQRGNFPDRFSGHQFPNYSSELNVNALLLGDSALYLCASSLSSPWGTDTQYFGPGTRLTVL.